This T cell receptor (beta chain) was sequenced during a study of T-cell memory formation after mild COVID-19. Study-wide context: Largely, TCR clusters stayed within a single donor. Study-wide results and limits: Confirmation of SARS-CoV-2 specificity was lacking for second-wave clones peaking day 37. Later expanders leaned toward CD4+, whereas clones contracting from day 15 to 85 were balanced CD4/CD8. Researchers found some responding clones in pre-infection memory, a sign that cross-reactive memory joined.

A single record per CDR3 protein comes from TCRdb applying MiXCR to the 5' RACE reads. Of some 350,000 distinct CDR3 sequences listed, over 10% are singletons. As to this clonotype: Its target is unknown.

The CDR3 has 15 amino acids. Germline trimming cut 2 bases from V and 5 bases from J; bases unmatched to any gene: 3. CDR1 and CDR2 (germline): KGHSH, LQKENI. Specimen: PBMCs or a T cell subset sorted from them (not recorded which). V and J are TRBV18 and TRBJ1-6; TRBD1 matches at 7 bases. This sequence was found in a man aged 18-30 years who had mild COVID-19 (a few samples of this study predate the infection). Cell type and time point are not known. CDR3: CASSPRGTDNSPLHF. CDR3 sequence (DNA): TGTGCCAGCTCACCAAGAGGGACAGATAATTCACCCCTCCACTTT.